This paragraph covers one T cell receptor beta chain sequence. These data come from a study of OX40 agonist ivuxolimab in advanced cancers. For the study at large: At 0.01 to 10 mg/kg, ivuxolimab was administered intravenously to patients every 2 weeks. Among those enrolled, mean age was roughly 55 years (range about 23 to 90) and over 70% were male. Anti-PD-1, anti-PD-L1 or anti-CTLA-4 therapy given earlier was allowed, and about 38% had some. Three patients had partial responses: one hepatocellular carcinoma, two cutaneous melanoma.

The method was immunoSEQ multiplex PCR; TCRdb's version includes in-frame clones alone and lacks a portion of them. The sample holds around 79,000 clones, more than 70% seen once. The V gene end was trimmed by 5 bases and the J gene end by 10 bases; junction bases not matched to a gene: 7. The CDR3 consists of 11 residues. Per the germline V gene, CDR1 is GTSNPN and CDR2 is SVGIG (reference sequence). Sequencing used CD4+ or CD8+ T cells sorted from blood, obtained in a trial of the OX40 agonist ivuxolimab. The source is an adult with an advanced solid tumor such as melanoma, head and neck, liver or kidney cancer. The chain couples TRBV30 to TRBJ1-1, with 7 bases matching TRBD1. The CDR3: CAWEGGQRAFF. DNA of the CDR3: TGTGCCTGGGAGGGGGGACAGCGAGCTTTCTTT.